The next 20 T cell receptor beta chains were all read from a single sample in a study of T cells in Graves' hyperthyroidism and ophthalmopathy (dated by TCRdb to about 2019). The protocol used for the library was multiplex PCR. For sequencing, an Illumina HiSeq 2000 was employed. The TCR beta CDR3 regions were amplified from RNA transcripts. For the first round of RT-PCR on the TCR CDR3, the HTBI primer set was used together with the Qiagen OneStep RT-PCR kit. TCRdb handled the public reads itself, with Q25 trimming in fastp and clone calling in MiXCR, and kept productive beta chains. Rows merge per CDR3 protein into single entries with the most common DNA and genes. The sample has 410,000 or so distinct CDR3 sequences on record, roughly 15% of them singletons. The top ten clones comprise about 12% of the sample. Sequencing was carried out using blood. Receptors originate from a man aged 18 to 29 with Graves' ophthalmopathy.

The sample holds many counts of this clonotype. The chain links TRBV5-1 to TRBJ2-3; 8 nucleotides align to TRBD2. The CDR3 covers 15 residues. After removal of 4 bases from V and 3 bases from J, the junction contained 7 bases not matched to a gene. Germline V lookup: CDR1 SGHRS, CDR2 YFSETQ. The DNA of the CDR3 is TGCGCCAGCAGCCCAGCGGGAGTTGGGACAGATACGCAGTATTTT. It codes for CASSPAGVGTDTQYF.

CDR3 protein: CASSLETHSSYNEQFF. CDR3 nucleotide sequence: TGTGCCAGCAGCTTAGAGACGCATAGCTCCTACAATGAGCAGTTCTTC. The genes are TRBV7-6 and TRBJ2-1; D gene ambiguous. Looked up from germline, CDR1 is SGHVS and CDR2 is FNYEAQ. The CDR3 runs 16 residues. Between the trimmed V and J ends, which lost 1 base and 0 bases, there was a span of 10 bases. Variable domain in full (rest from reference TRBV7-6 and TRBJ2-1): GAGVSQSPRYKVTKRGQDVALRCDPISGHVSLYWYRQALGQGPEFLTYFNYEAQQDKSGLPNDRFSAERPEGSISTLTIQRTEQRDSAMYRCASSLETHSSYNEQFFGPGTRLTVL.

This clonotype was counted ten times or more. The chain carries TRBV15 and TRBJ2-5; D is perhaps TRBD2 (5 bases). The CDR3 is made up of 15 amino acids. Germline V gives CDR1 LNHNV, CDR2 YYDKDF (reference sequence). V was cut by 0 bases and J by 5 bases, with 13 bases left in between. The CDR3, as DNA: TGTGCCACCAGCAGAGATAGAGGGCGCGACGAGACCCAGTACTTC. Translating gives CATSRDRGRDETQYF.

The chain recombines TRBV12-3 or TRBV12-4 with TRBJ1-1, with no clear D. The CDR3 is 14 amino acids. Trimming left V 3 bases short and J 1 base short, with 9 bases between. Written as DNA, the CDR3 is TGTGCCAGCAGTTTTACGGACGCGAACACTGAAGCTTTCTTT. Translated, it gives CASSFTDANTEAFF.

The table lists this clonotype with a few counts. The rearrangement links TRBV5-1 to TRBJ2-5; TRBD1 aligns across 9 bases. The CDR3 length is 15 residues. The ends lost 0 bases at V and 6 bases at J; junction bases unmatched: 6. Germline V lookup: CDR1 SGHRS, CDR2 YFSETQ. The CDR3 nucleotides read TGCGCCAGCAGCTTGGTCCCCGGGACAGGGAAGACCCAGTACTTC. This sequence encodes CASSLVPGTGKTQYF.

J is TRBJ2-5 and V is TRBV6-1, with TRBD2 matching over 8 bases. The CDR3 is 14 residues long. Germline V gene lookup returns CDR1 MNHNS and CDR2 SASEGT. With 4 bases clipped from V and 4 bases from J, the junction kept 5 bases outside the gene matches. The CDR3 bases are TGTGCCAGCAGTGCGGGGGGGGGCGGAGAGACCCAGTACTTC. Translated: CASSAGGGGETQYF.

This clonotype was counted at least ten times. The V call is TRBV5-1, the J call TRBJ1-5; no firm D call. This CDR3 is 14 amino acids long. Trimming cost V 0 bases and J 9 bases, with 13 bases left between them. The germline CDR1 and CDR2 sequences are SGHRS and YFSETQ. The chain's CDR3 is CASSLGNGLGPQHF. The CDR3 DNA is TGCGCCAGCAGCTTGGGCAATGGGCTCGGGCCCCAGCATTTT. Full variable domain (outside the CDR3, taken from reference TRBV5-1 and TRBJ1-5): KAGVTQTPRYLIKTRGQQVTLSCSPISGHRSVSWYQQTPGQGLQFLFEYFSETQRNKGNFPGRFSGRQFSNSRSEMNVSTLELGDSALYLCASSLGNGLGPQHFGDGTRLSIL.

At least ten counts were recorded for this clonotype. V gene TRBV12-3 or TRBV12-4 combines with J gene TRBJ2-1; 7 bases match TRBD2. The CDR3 contains 14 residues. V gave up 10 bases and J gave up 0 bases; unmatched junction bases: 6. CDR3 sequence reads: CATRAGSSYNEQFF. The CDR3 DNA reads as TGTGCCACGCGAGCGGGAAGCTCCTACAATGAGCAGTTCTTC.

V gene TRBV10-3 combines with J gene TRBJ2-1; D unresolved. The CDR3 covers 15 residues. Germline CDR1 reads ENHRY; CDR2 reads SYGVKD. V lost 6 bases and J lost 7, with 19 bases in between. The CDR3 is CAIRAVVAASNEQFF. The CDR3 DNA is TGTGCCATCAGGGCGGTGGTGGCAGCTTCGAATGAGCAGTTCTTC.

This clonotype was counted ten times or more. The chain is built from TRBV7-8 and TRBJ2-3; 13 positions agree with TRBD2. This CDR3 has 16 residues. From germline, CDR1 is SGHVS and CDR2 FQNEAQ. V was clipped by 1 base and J by 5 bases; unmatched bases: 3. The CDR3 here is CASSLGGLAGVDTQYF. CDR3 DNA sequence: TGTGCCAGCAGCTTAGGCGGACTAGCGGGGGTAGATACGCAGTATTTT.

Ten or more counts support this clonotype. The V gene is TRBV11-2, the J gene TRBJ2-7, with 7 bases aligning to TRBD1. The CDR3 length is 14 residues. Trimming cost V 5 bases and J 2 bases; bases outside gene matches: 6. The germline CDR1 and CDR2 sequences are SGHAT and FQNNGV. The CDR3 is CASSPEGAAYEQYF. The CDR3 nucleotides read TGTGCCAGCAGCCCCGAGGGGGCGGCCTACGAGCAGTACTTC.

The chain's CDR3 is CASEKGGAGYGYTF. Here the CDR3 DNA reads TGTGCCAGCGAAAAGGGAGGGGCCGGCTATGGCTACACCTTC. The chain links TRBV13 to TRBJ1-2; tentatively, D is TRBD1 (5 bases). V was trimmed by 8 bases and J by 4 bases, leaving 17 bases between them. Germline CDR1 and CDR2: PRHDT and FYEKMQ (reference sequence). The length of the CDR3 is 14 residues.

The chain recombines TRBV19 with TRBJ2-6; D is uncertain. V gave up 3 bases and J gave up 0 bases, with 6 bases separating them. CDR1 and CDR2 from the germline V gene are LNHDA and SQIVND (reference sequence). The CDR3 runs to 15 residues. In DNA form, the CDR3 reads TGTGCCAGTAGTATGTCAGGCTCTGGGGCCAACGTCCTGACTTTC. Amino acid sequence: CASSMSGSGANVLTF.

This clonotype was counted between two and nine times. The V gene is TRBV12-3 or TRBV12-4, the J gene TRBJ2-5; D tentatively reads TRBD1 or TRBD2 (5 bases each). Trimming removed 1 base at V and 5 bases at J, with 11 bases between. The CDR3 is made up of 14 amino acids. CDR3 nucleotide sequence: TGTGCCAGCAGTTTAGTTGAGGGGATGGAGACCCAGTACTTC. Translation: CASSLVEGMETQYF.

This clonotype was counted between two and nine times. The chain uses TRBV29-1 and TRBJ1-1; tentatively, D is TRBD1 (6 bases). CDR3 length equals 14 residues. Germline V gene sequence: CDR1 SQVTM, CDR2 ANQGSEA. V gave up 6 bases and J gave up 1 base, with 15 bases separating them. The DNA of the CDR3 is TGCAGCGTCCCACCGGGACAAGGGAACACTGAAGCTTTCTTT. It yields the protein CSVPPGQGNTEAFF.

The rearrangement uses TRBV20-1 and TRBJ1-1, with 7 bases aligning to TRBD1. Germline-derived CDR1 and CDR2 are DFQATT and SNEGSKA (reference sequence). Unmatched junction bases numbered 3, after V lost 2 bases and J lost 3 bases. The CDR3 consists of 13 residues. CDR3 nucleotides: TGCAGTGCTAGACTTACAGGGGACACTGAAGCTTTCTTT. It is translated as CSARLTGDTEAFF.

This clonotype was seen repeatedly, ten times or more. The chain links TRBV9 to TRBJ2-1; 12 bases line up with TRBD2. Unmatched junction bases numbered 7, after V lost 0 bases and J lost 6 bases. The CDR3 length is 17 residues. The germline gives CDR1 SGDLS, CDR2 YYNGEE. The CDR3 sequence is CASSVALAGGHFNEQFF. The CDR3 DNA reads TGTGCCAGCAGCGTAGCGCTAGCGGGGGGGCATTTCAATGAGCAGTTCTTC.

This chain links TRBV12-3 or TRBV12-4 with TRBJ2-1; 8 nucleotides line up with TRBD1. The J segment lost 3 bases and the V segment lost 6 bases, leaving 10 bases of the junction unmatched. This CDR3 has 16 amino acids. The CDR3 DNA sequence: TGTGCCAGCAGCCCCGTCAGGGGGCGCAACTACAATGAGCAGTTCTTC. This translates into CASSPVRGRNYNEQFF.

The gene calls are TRBV9 and TRBJ2-5; 7 bases line up with TRBD1. Looked up from germline, CDR1 is SGDLS and CDR2 is YYNGEE. The J segment lost 1 base and the V segment lost 4 bases, leaving 13 bases of the junction unmatched. CDR3 size: 17 residues. In DNA form, the CDR3 reads TGTGCCAGCAGCCCACCGCAGGGGGTTAGTCGCCAAGAGACCCAGTACTTC. This translates into CASSPPQGVSRQETQYF. Full variable domain (outside the CDR3, taken from reference TRBV9 and TRBJ2-5): DSGVTQTPKHLITATGQRVTLRCSPRSGDLSVYWYQQSLDQGLQFLIQYYNGEERAKGNILERFSAQQFPDLHSELNLSSLELGDSALYFCASSPPQGVSRQETQYFGPGTRLLVL.

The genes are TRBV6-1 and TRBJ2-7, with D possibly matching TRBD1 (5 bases). Germline loops: CDR1 MNHNS, CDR2 SASEGT. The length of the CDR3 is 15 residues. V lost 6 bases and J 2 bases, leaving 17 bases between the germline ends. CDR3 loop: CASRAYDRAPYEQYF. The CDR3, as DNA: TGTGCCAGCAGGGCTTATGACAGAGCCCCCTACGAGCAGTACTTC.